The 25 T cell receptor beta chains given below trace back to one sample, sequenced in a study of cytomegalovirus exposure and HLA in healthy donors. Amplification used 60 Vbeta primers and 13 Jbeta primers. Using immunoSEQ multiplex PCR, the repertoire was profiled, and TCRdb retains in-frame clones only, with some absent. The sample lists about 110,000 clones; roughly 69% were seen once. Sequencing was performed on PBMCs. These receptors all stem from a woman aged 70 to 79 in good health and CMV-seropositive.

The V call is TRBV5-8, the J call TRBJ2-1, with 7 bases aligning to TRBD2. V trimming: 3 bases; J trimming: 4 bases; junction bases outside the gene matches: 7. CDR3 size: 15 residues. The germline gives CDR1 SGHTS, CDR2 YDEGEE. CDR3 residues: CASSYPGLTYNEQFF. Here the CDR3 DNA reads TGTGCCAGCAGCTATCCGGGACTAACTTACAATGAGCAGTTCTTC.

This clone showed up just a few times. DNA of the CDR3: TGTGCCAGCAATTTTAAGACAGCCGAGAATGAAAAACTGTTTTTT. Translation: CASNFKTAENEKLFF. This chain uses TRBV6-1 with TRBJ1-4, with a possible D match to TRBD1 (5 bases). Germline V CDR1 and CDR2: MNHNS, SASEGT. There are 15 residues in the CDR3. V was cut by 7 bases and J by 5 bases, with 17 bases left in between.

The chain employs TRBV29-1 and TRBJ1-1; D remains unclear. Germline values: CDR1 SQVTM, CDR2 ANQGSEA. V lost 2 bases and J lost 1, with 11 bases in between. The CDR3 sequence is 14 residues long. CDR3 sequence: CSVERGGRNTEAFF. The DNA for the CDR3 is TGCAGCGTTGAAAGAGGCGGGCGGAACACTGAAGCTTTCTTT.

The rearrangement uses TRBV5-1 and TRBJ2-5, with D possibly matching TRBD1 (6 bases). CDR3 length: 15 amino acids. Trimming left V 3 bases short and J 2 bases short, with 14 bases between. Germline lookup yields CDR1 SGHRS and CDR2 YFSETQ. DNA for the CDR3: TGCGCCAGCAGCTCAGGGGTAGGCCAACAAGAGACCCAGTACTTC. This encodes CASSSGVGQQETQYF.

Only one count was recorded for this clone. The V call is TRBV10-2, the J call TRBJ1-2; TRBD1 agrees at 8 bases. The germline V gene encodes CDR1 WSHSY and CDR2 SAAADI. CDR3 length equals 12 residues. With V trimmed by 7 bases and J by 4 bases, 2 bases remained unmatched. The CDR3: CASTGQGYGYTF. CDR3 coding DNA: TGCGCCAGCACCGGACAGGGCTATGGCTACACCTTC.

Turning to this clone: Other DNA sequences in the same sample also yield this CDR3. The rearrangement links TRBV5-6 to TRBJ1-1; no definite D call. The CDR3 contains 14 residues. The ends were cut back, 2 bases at V and 0 bases at J, with 8 bases in the middle. Per the germline V gene, CDR1 is SGHDT and CDR2 is YYEEEE. The CDR3 bases are TGTGCCAGCAGCTTCCGGGTATTGAACACTGAAGCTTTCTTT. Translating it yields CASSFRVLNTEAFF.

The DNA for the CDR3 is TGTGCCATCAGTGAAGGACAGTACTATGGCTACACCTTC. It encodes CAISEGQYYGYTF. The chain recombines TRBV10-3 with TRBJ1-2; D possibly corresponds to TRBD1 (6 bases). Germline V CDR1 and CDR2: ENHRY, SYGVKD. V lost 3 bases, J lost 3 bases, and 8 bases lay in between. The CDR3 has 13 residues.

The chain employs TRBV7-2 and TRBJ2-5; 7 bases are shared with TRBD2. The junction had 3 bases not matched to a gene; V was cut back by 4 bases and J by 1 base. The CDR3 extends over 14 amino acids. CDR1 SGHTA and CDR2 FQGNSA come from the germline V gene. The chain's CDR3 is CASSSERGQETQYF. The CDR3 DNA sequence: TGTGCCAGCAGCTCCGAGCGGGGCCAAGAGACCCAGTACTTC.

The CDR3 here is CASSPPRQDTEAFF. As DNA, the CDR3 is TGTGCCAGCAGCCCCCCCCGACAGGACACTGAAGCTTTCTTT. The V and J genes are TRBV5-4 and TRBJ1-1; a weak D match, TRBD1 (6 bases). CDR3 length: 14 amino acids. Trimming shortened V by 4 bases and J by 3 bases, and 13 bases separated the two germline ends. Germline CDR1 reads SGHNT; CDR2 reads YYREEE (reference sequence).

The genes are TRBV25-1 and TRBJ1-6; D not resolved. The germline V gene has CDR1 MGHDK and CDR2 SYGVNS. The V gene lost 0 bases and the J gene lost 7 bases, with 7 bases spanning the gap. The CDR3 is made up of 14 amino acids. For the CDR3, the DNA is TGTGCCAGCAGTGAATATTATCCGAATTCACCCCTCCACTTT. Amino acid sequence: CASSEYYPNSPLHF.

A word on this clone: This specimen includes other DNA sequences encoding the same CDR3. This chain connects TRBV30 to TRBJ2-3, with TRBD2 matching 8 bases. Trimming cost V 4 bases and J 3 bases; bases outside gene matches: 12. Germline CDR1 reads GTSNPN; CDR2 reads SVGIG (reference sequence). The CDR3 contains 16 residues. In DNA form, the CDR3 reads TGTGCCTGGACGGGAGGGGGGGGGCGTTCTACAGATACGCAGTATTTT. It codes for CAWTGGGGRSTDTQYF.

The chain is built from TRBV18 and TRBJ1-5; D ambiguous. The germline V gene has CDR1 KGHSH and CDR2 LQKENI. This CDR3 has 13 amino acids. The ends were cut back, 1 base at V and 8 bases at J, with 9 bases in the middle. CDR3 sequence reads: CASSPLGEEPQHF. The CDR3 DNA follows: TGTGCCAGCTCACCACTCGGGGAGGAGCCCCAGCATTTT.

This chain connects TRBV6-5 to TRBJ2-5; D may be TRBD2 (7 bases). The germline V gene encodes CDR1 MNHEY and CDR2 SVGAGI. Trimming shortened V by 1 base and J by 2 bases, and 11 bases separated the two germline ends. CDR3 length equals 15 residues. The CDR3 here is CASSYLGRGQETQYF. CDR3 sequence (DNA): TGTGCCAGCAGTTACTTAGGGAGGGGGCAAGAGACCCAGTACTTC.

The V and J genes are TRBV5-6 and TRBJ1-6; D unclear. The CDR3 runs 13 residues. The ends were cut back, 1 base at V and 5 bases at J, with 4 bases in the middle. Germline CDR1 and CDR2: SGHDT and YYEEEE. The CDR3 loop is CASSLRDNSPLHF. The CDR3 DNA sequence: TGTGCCAGCAGCTTGCGCGATAATTCACCCCTCCACTTT.

This clone was counted between two and nine times. J is TRBJ2-7 and V is TRBV6-5; a possible D gene is TRBD1 (7 bases). The CDR3 has 14 residues. V was clipped by 5 bases and J by 5 bases, with 16 bases between them. CDR1 and CDR2 from the germline V gene are MNHEY and SVGAGI. In DNA form, the CDR3 reads TGTGCCAGCAGTAATCAGGGGGGCGGGAACGAGCAGTACTTC. Protein product: CASSNQGGGNEQYF.

This clone was found a few times. The V and J genes are TRBV6-5 and TRBJ2-1; 10 bases match TRBD2. Germline V lookup: CDR1 MNHEY, CDR2 SVGAGI. The CDR3 contains 15 residues. V lost 5 bases, J lost 7 bases, and 8 bases stayed unmatched. CDR3 DNA: TGTGCCAGCAGTGTCGCTAGCGGGGGTGGGAATGAGCAGTTCTTC. Translating it yields CASSVASGGGNEQFF.

This clone was seen a handful of times. The chain links TRBV30 to TRBJ1-3; perhaps TRBD1 as D (6 bases). CDR1 is GTSNPN and CDR2 is SVGIG in the germline V gene (reference sequence). There are 15 residues in the CDR3. The V end was cut by 2 bases, the J end by 4 bases, with 15 bases between. CDR3 sequence reads: CAWSIQGTAGNTIYF. CDR3 DNA: TGTGCCTGGAGTATACAGGGAACGGCGGGAAACACCATATATTTT.

The genes are TRBV6-5 and TRBJ1-1; a possible D gene is TRBD1 (6 bases). Trimming took 0 bases from V and 4 from J, leaving 12 bases between them. Germline values: CDR1 MNHEY, CDR2 SVGAGI. The CDR3 extends over 15 amino acids. CDR3 nucleotide sequence: TGTGCCAGCAGTTACTCCCCTCAGGGGCGCACTGAAGCTTTCTTT. Its translation is CASSYSPQGRTEAFF.

The chain links TRBV9 to TRBJ1-3; D might be TRBD1 (6 bases). This CDR3 has 15 amino acids. Germline CDR1 is SGDLS and CDR2 is YYNGEE. Trimming shortened V by 0 bases and J by 0 bases, and 7 bases separated the two germline ends. The CDR3 reads CASSVGQDSGNTIYF. The CDR3 nucleotides are TGTGCCAGCAGCGTAGGACAGGACTCTGGAAACACCATATATTTT.

This clone has just one count. The chain is built from TRBV6-1 and TRBJ1-5; D is unclear. The CDR3 length is 12 residues. Germline lookup yields CDR1 MNHNS and CDR2 SASEGT. V was cut by 10 bases and J by 7 bases, with 14 bases left in between. CDR3 protein: CATGVGEQPQHF. As DNA, the CDR3 is TGTGCCACCGGGGTGGGCGAGCAGCCCCAGCATTTT.

The CDR3: CASSPTGDSTDTQYF. The CDR3 nucleotides read TGCGCCAGCAGCCCGACAGGGGATAGCACAGATACGCAGTATTTT. The V call is TRBV5-1, the J call TRBJ2-3; 8 bases are a match to TRBD1. The V gene's germline CDR1 is SGHRS and CDR2 YFSETQ. The trim removed 4 bases at V and 0 bases at J, leaving 4 bases unmatched. The CDR3 extends over 15 amino acids.

Here the CDR3 DNA reads TGTGCCAGCAGCTTAGGGACAGGGGGTCACAATGAGCAGTTCTTC. The encoded protein is CASSLGTGGHNEQFF. The chain is built from TRBV5-6 and TRBJ2-1, with 11 bases aligning to TRBD1. The junction had 3 bases not matched to a gene; V was cut back by 2 bases and J by 5 bases. The CDR3 loop spans 15 amino acids. Germline V gene lookup returns CDR1 SGHDT and CDR2 YYEEEE.

The chain combines TRBV25-1 with TRBJ2-7, with TRBD1 identical over 11 bases. Per germline, CDR1 MGHDK and CDR2 SYGVNS. V trimming: 6 bases; J trimming: 0 bases; junction bases outside the gene matches: 1. The CDR3 runs 14 residues. CDR3 in amino acids: CASRGTGGSYEQYF. The CDR3 coding sequence is TGTGCCAGCAGAGGGACAGGGGGCTCCTACGAGCAGTACTTC.

V is TRBV6-5 and J is TRBJ1-6; D might be TRBD1 (6 bases). In germline, CDR1 is MNHEY, CDR2 SVGAGI. V was clipped by 6 bases and J by 10 bases, with 16 bases between them. This CDR3 comprises 14 residues. The CDR3 nucleotides read TGTGCCAGCAGCCCCGCAGGGGTTGGATCACCCCTCCACTTT. Protein product: CASSPAGVGSPLHF.

CDR3: CASSLGGGGGTTYEQYF. CDR3 in DNA: TGTGCCAGCAGCTTAGGGGGAGGCGGGGGCACCACCTACGAGCAGTACTTC. This chain links TRBV7-2 with TRBJ2-7, with D tentatively TRBD2 (7 bases). The CDR3 length is 17 residues. V was cut by 1 base and J by 2 bases, with 18 bases left in between. CDR1 is SGHTA, CDR2 FQGNSA, per germline.